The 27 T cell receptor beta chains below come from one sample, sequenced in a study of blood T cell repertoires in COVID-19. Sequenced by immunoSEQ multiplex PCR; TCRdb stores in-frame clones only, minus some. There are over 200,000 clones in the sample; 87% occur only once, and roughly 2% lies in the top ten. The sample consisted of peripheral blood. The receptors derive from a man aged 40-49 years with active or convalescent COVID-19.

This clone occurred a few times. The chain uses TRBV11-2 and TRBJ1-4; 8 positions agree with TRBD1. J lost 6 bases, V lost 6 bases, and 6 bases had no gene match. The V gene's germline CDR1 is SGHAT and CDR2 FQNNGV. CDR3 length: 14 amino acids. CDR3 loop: CASSRTGSYEKLFF. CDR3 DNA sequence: TGTGCCAGCAGTCGGACAGGGTCGTATGAAAAACTGTTTTTT.

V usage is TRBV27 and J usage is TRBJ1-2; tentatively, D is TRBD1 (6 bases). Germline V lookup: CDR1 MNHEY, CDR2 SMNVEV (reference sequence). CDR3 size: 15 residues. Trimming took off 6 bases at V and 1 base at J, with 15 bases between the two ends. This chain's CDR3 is CASSYSTGINYGYTF. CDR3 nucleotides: TGTGCCAGCAGCTATAGCACAGGGATTAACTATGGCTACACCTTC.

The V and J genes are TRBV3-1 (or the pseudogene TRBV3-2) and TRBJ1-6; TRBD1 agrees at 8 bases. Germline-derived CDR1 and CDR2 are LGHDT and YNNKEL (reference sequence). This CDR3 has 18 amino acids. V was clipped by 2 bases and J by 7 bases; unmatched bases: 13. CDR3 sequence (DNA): TGTGCCAGCAGCCAACGCCACTACAGGGGGGCAGAGAATTCACCCCTCCACTTT. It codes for CASSQRHYRGAENSPLHF.

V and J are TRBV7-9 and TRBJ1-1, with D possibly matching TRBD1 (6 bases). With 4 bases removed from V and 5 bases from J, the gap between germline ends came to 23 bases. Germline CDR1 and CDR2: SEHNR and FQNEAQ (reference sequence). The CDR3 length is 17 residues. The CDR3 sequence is CASSSSGGGPVRTEAFF. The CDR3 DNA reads TGTGCCAGCAGCTCTTCAGGCGGGGGGCCGGTGAGAACTGAAGCTTTCTTT.

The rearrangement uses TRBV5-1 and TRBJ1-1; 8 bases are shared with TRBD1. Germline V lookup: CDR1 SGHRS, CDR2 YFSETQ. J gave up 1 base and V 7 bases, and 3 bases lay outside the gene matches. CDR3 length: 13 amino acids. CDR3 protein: CASGGQGNTEAFF. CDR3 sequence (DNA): TGCGCCAGCGGCGGACAGGGGAACACTGAAGCTTTCTTT. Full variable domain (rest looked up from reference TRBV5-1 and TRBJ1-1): KAGVTQTPRYLIKTRGQQVTLSCSPISGHRSVSWYQQTPGQGLQFLFEYFSETQRNKGNFPGRFSGRQFSNSRSEMNVSTLELGDSALYLCASGGQGNTEAFFGQGTRLTVV.

In DNA, the CDR3 is TGCAGCGCCGACGGACAGGGCTACAATGAGCAGTTCTTC. It yields the protein CSADGQGYNEQFF. The chain has TRBV29-1 and TRBJ2-1; TRBD1 matches 8 bases. The V gene's germline CDR1 is SQVTM and CDR2 ANQGSEA. V gave up 7 bases and J gave up 3 bases; unmatched junction bases: 5. The CDR3 length is 13 residues.

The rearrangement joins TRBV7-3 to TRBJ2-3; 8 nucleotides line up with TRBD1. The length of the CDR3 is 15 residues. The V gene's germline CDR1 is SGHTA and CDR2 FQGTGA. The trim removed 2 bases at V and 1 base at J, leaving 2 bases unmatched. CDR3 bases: TGTGCCAGCAGCTTAGACAGGGGAGGCACAGATACGCAGTATTTT. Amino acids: CASSLDRGGTDTQYF.

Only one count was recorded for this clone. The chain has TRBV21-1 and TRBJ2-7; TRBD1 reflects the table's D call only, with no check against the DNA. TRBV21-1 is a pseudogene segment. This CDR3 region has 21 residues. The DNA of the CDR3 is TGTGCCAGCAGCACCACCAAGGGGCCTCCACCCTCGTCGGCCCTTAACGACGAGCAGTACTTC. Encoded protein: CASSTTKGPPPSSALNDEQYF.

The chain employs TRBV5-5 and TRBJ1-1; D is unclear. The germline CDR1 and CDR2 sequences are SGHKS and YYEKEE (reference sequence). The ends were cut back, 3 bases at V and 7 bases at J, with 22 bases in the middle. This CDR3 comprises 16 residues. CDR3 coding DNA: TGTGCCAGCAGCTCAAGAATTCCAGATTTTAGCGGTGAAGCTTTCTTT. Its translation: CASSSRIPDFSGEAFF.

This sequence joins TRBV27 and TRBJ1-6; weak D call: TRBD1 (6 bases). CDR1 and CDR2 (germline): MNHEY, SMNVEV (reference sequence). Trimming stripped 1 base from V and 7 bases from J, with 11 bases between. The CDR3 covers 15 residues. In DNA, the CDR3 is TGTGCCAGCAGTTTATACGACAGGCAGAATTCACCCCTCCACTTT. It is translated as CASSLYDRQNSPLHF.

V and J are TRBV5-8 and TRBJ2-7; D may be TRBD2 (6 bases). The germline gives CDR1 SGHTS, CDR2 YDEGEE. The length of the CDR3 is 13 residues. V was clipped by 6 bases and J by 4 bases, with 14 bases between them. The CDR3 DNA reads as TGTGCCAGCAATATATTTGGGGGGTACGAGCAGTACTTC. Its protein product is CASNIFGGYEQYF.

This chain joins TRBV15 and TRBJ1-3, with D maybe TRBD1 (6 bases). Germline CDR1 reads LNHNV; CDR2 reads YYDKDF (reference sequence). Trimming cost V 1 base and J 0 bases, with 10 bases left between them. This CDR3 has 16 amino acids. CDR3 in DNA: TGTGCCACCAGCAGAGGGACAGTCGGCTCTGGAAACACCATATATTTT. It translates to CATSRGTVGSGNTIYF.

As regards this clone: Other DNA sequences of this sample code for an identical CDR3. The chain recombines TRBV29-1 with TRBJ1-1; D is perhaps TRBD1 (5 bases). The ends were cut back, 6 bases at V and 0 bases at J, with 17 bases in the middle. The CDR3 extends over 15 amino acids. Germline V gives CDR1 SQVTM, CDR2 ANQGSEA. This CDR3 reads CSVSGGWGMNTEAFF. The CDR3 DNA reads TGCAGCGTCTCCGGGGGGTGGGGCATGAACACTGAAGCTTTCTTT.

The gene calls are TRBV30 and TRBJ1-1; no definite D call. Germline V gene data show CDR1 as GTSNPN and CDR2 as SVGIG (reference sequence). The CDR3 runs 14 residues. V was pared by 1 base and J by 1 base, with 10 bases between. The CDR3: CAWSAQEPNTEAFF. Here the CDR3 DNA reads TGTGCCTGGAGTGCTCAGGAACCGAACACTGAAGCTTTCTTT. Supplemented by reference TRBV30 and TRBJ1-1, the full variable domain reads SQTIHQWPATLVQPVGSPLSLECTVEGTSNPNLYWYRQAAGRGLQLLFYSVGIGQISSEVPQNLSASRPQDRQFILSSKKLLLSDSGFYLCAWSAQEPNTEAFFGQGTRLTVV.

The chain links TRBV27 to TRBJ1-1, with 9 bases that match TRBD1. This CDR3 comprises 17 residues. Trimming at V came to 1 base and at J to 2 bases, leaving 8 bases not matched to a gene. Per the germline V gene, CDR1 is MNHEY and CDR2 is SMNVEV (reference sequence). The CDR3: CASSLYFRQGGNTEAFF. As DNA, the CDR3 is TGTGCCAGCAGTTTATACTTCCGACAGGGGGGTAACACTGAAGCTTTCTTT.

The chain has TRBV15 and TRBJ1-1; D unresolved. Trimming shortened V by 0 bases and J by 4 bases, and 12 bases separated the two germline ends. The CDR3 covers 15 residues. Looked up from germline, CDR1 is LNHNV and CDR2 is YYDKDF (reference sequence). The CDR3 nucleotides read TGTGCCACCAGCAGAGATTACCGGGTCGGCACTGAAGCTTTCTTT. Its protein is CATSRDYRVGTEAFF.

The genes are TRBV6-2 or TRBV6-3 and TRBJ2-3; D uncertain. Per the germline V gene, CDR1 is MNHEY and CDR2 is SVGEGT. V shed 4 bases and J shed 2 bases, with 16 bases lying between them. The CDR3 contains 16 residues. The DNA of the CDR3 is TGTGCCAGCAGTTCCAAGTCCACAGCATTCACAGATACGCAGTATTTT. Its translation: CASSSKSTAFTDTQYF.

CDR3 in DNA: TGTGCCAGCAGTTTAGAGGTGACAGAAGAGACCCAGTACTTC. Its protein product is CASSLEVTEETQYF. The chain uses TRBV28 and TRBJ2-5; D may be TRBD1 (5 bases). V was clipped by 2 bases and J by 3 bases, with 10 bases between them. The CDR3 runs 14 residues. Looked up from germline, CDR1 is MDHEN and CDR2 is SYDVKM.

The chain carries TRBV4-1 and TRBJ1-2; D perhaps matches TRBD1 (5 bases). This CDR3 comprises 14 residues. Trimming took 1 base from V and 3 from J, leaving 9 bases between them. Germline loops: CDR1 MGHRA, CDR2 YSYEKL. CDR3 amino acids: CASSQVPGDYGYTF. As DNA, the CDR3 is TGCGCCAGCAGCCAAGTCCCGGGGGACTATGGCTACACCTTC.

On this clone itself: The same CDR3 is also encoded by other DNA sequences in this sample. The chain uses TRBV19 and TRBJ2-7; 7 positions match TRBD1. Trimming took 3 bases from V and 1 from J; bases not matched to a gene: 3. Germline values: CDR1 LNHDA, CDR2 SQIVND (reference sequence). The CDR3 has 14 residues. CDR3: CASSIGGQSYEQYF. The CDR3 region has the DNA TGTGCCAGTAGTATTGGGGGACAGTCCTACGAGCAGTACTTC.

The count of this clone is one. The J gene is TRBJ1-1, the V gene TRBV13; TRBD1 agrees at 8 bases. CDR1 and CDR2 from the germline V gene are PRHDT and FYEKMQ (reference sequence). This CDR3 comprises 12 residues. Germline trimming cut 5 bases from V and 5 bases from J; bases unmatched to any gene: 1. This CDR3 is CASSRQGTEAFF. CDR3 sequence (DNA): TGTGCCAGCAGCCGACAGGGGACTGAAGCTTTCTTT.

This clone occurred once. The chain's CDR3 is CASSPRQGPPSPLHF. CDR3 nucleotide sequence: TGTGCCAGCAGTCCACGACAGGGTCCTCCTTCACCCCTCCACTTT. The V call is TRBV28, the J call TRBJ1-6, with TRBD1 identical over 7 bases. The CDR3 runs 15 residues. J lost 9 bases, V lost 5 bases, and 10 bases had no gene match. Germline CDR1 is MDHEN and CDR2 is SYDVKM.

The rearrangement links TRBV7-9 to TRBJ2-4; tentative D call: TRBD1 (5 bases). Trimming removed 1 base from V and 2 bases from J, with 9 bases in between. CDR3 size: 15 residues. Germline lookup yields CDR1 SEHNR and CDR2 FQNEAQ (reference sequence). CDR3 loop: CASSLVREPKNIQYF. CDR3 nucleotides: TGTGCCAGCAGCTTAGTCAGGGAACCCAAAAACATTCAGTACTTC.

The CDR3 loop is CASKRGSTANYGYTF. The CDR3 bases are TGTGCCAGCAAGCGAGGCTCCACGGCCAACTATGGCTACACCTTC. V usage is TRBV6-5 and J usage is TRBJ1-2, with D unresolved. The germline gives CDR1 MNHEY, CDR2 SVGAGI. There are 15 residues in the CDR3. V dropped 7 bases and J dropped 2 bases, with 17 bases sitting between them.

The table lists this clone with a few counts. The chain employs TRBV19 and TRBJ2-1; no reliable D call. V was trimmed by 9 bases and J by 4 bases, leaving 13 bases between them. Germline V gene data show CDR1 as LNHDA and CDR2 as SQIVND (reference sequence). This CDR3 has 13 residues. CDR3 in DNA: TGTGCCAGCTACTACTTCCCTTACAATGAGCAGTTCTTC. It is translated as CASYYFPYNEQFF.

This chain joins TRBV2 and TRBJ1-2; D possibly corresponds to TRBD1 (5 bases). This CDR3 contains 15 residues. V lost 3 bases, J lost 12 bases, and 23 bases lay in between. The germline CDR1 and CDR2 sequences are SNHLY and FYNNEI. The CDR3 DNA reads TGTGCCAGCAGTGAGGGGTTAGACAGTCCGAAGAGCCACACCTTC. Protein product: CASSEGLDSPKSHTF.

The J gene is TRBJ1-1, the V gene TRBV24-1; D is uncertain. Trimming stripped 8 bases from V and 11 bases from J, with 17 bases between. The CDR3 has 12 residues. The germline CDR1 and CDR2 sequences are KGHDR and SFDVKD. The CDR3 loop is CATTSSDSRAFF. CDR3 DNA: TGTGCCACCACTTCCTCGGATTCGCGGGCTTTCTTT.